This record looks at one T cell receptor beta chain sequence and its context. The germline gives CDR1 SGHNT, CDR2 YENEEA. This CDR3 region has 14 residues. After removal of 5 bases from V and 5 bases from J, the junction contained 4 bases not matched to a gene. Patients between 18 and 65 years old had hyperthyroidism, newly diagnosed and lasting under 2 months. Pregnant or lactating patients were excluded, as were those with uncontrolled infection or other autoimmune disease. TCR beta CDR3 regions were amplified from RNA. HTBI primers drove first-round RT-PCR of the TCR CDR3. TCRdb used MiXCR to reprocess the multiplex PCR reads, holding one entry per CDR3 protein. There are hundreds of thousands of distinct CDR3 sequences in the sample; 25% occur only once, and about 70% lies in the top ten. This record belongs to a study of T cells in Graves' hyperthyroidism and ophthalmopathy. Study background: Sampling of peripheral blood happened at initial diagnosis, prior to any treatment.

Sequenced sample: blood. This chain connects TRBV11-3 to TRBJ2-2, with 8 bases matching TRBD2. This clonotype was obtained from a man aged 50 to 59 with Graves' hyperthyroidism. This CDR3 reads CASSTQRETGELFF. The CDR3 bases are TGTGCCAGCAGCACTCAGCGGGAGACCGGGGAGCTGTTTTTT.